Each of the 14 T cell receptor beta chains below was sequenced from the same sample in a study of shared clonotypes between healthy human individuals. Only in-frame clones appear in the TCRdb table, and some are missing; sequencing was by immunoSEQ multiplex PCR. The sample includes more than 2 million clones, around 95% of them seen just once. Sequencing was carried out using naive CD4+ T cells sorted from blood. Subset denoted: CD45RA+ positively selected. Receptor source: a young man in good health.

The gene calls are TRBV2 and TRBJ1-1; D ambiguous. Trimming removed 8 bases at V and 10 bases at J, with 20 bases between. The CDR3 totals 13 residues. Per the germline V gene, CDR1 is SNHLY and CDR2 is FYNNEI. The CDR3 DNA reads TGTGCCAGCGGTACCACCGAGGGCGCTGGAGCTTTCTTT. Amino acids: CASGTTEGAGAFF.

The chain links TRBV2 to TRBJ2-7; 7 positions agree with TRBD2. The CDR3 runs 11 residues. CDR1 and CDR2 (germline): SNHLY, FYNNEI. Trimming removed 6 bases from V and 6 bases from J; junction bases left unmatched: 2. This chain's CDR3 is CASSREGEQYF. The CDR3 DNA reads TGTGCCAGCAGCAGGGAGGGCGAGCAGTACTTC.

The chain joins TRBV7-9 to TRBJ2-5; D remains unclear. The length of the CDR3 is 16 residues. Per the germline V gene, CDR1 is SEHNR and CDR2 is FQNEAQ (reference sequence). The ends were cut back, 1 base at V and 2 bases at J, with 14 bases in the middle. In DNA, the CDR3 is TGTGCCAGCAGCTTAGTATACGGCGGTCTTCAAGAGACCCAGTACTTC. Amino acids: CASSLVYGGLQETQYF.

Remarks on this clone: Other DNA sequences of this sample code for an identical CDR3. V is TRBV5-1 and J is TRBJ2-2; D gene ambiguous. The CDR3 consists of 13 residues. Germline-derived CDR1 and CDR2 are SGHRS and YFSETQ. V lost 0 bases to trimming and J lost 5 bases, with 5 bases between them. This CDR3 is CASSLVGTGELFF. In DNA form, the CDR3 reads TGCGCCAGCAGCTTGGTAGGAACCGGGGAGCTGTTTTTT. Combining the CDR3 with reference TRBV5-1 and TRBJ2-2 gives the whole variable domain KAGVTQTPRYLIKTRGQQVTLSCSPISGHRSVSWYQQTPGQGLQFLFEYFSETQRNKGNFPGRFSGRQFSNSRSEMNVSTLELGDSALYLCASSLVGTGELFFGEGSRLTVL.

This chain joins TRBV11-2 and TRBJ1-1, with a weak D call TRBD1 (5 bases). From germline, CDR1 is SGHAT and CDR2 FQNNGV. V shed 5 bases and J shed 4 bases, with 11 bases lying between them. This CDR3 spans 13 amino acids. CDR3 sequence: CASSQGLSTEAFF. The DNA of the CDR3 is TGTGCCAGCAGCCAGGGCTTAAGCACTGAAGCTTTCTTT.

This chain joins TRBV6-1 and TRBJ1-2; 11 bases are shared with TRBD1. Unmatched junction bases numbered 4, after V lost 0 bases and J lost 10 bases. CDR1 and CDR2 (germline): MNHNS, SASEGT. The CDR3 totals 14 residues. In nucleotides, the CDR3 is TGTGCCAGCAGTGAAGCTGGGGGACAGGGGGTCTACACCTTC. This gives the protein CASSEAGGQGVYTF.

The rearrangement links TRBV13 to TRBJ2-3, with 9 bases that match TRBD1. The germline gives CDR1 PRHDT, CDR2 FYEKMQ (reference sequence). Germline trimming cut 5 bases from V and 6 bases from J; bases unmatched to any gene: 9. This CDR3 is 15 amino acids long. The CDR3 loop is CASSPGQGIVDTQYF. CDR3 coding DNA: TGTGCCAGCAGCCCGGGACAGGGAATCGTGGATACGCAGTATTTT.

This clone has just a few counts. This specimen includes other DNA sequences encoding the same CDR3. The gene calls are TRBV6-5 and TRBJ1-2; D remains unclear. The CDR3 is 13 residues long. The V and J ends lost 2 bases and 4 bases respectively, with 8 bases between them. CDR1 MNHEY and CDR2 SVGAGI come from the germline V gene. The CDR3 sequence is CASSYKGGYGYTF. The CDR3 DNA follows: TGTGCCAGCAGTTACAAGGGAGGCTATGGCTACACCTTC.

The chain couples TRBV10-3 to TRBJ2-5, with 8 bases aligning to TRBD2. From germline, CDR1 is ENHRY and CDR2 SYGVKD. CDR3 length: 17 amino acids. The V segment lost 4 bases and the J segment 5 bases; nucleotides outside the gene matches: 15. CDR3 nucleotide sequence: TGTGCCATCAGTGGTAGTCCGTGGACTAGCTTAAGTGAGACCCAGTACTTC. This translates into CAISGSPWTSLSETQYF.

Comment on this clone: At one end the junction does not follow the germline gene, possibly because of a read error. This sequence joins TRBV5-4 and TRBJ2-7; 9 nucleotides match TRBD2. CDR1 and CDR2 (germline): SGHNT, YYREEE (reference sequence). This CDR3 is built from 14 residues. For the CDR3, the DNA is TGTGCCAGCAGCGGCGGACTAGCGCTTTACGAGCGGTACTTC. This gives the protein CASSGGLALYERYF.

For the CDR3, the DNA is TGTGCCAGCAGCTACCCCCCTTCAGCGGGGGGAAGGGAGACCCAGTACTTC. Translating it yields CASSYPPSAGGRETQYF. The chain employs TRBV7-9 and TRBJ2-5, with 9 bases identical to TRBD2. The germline gives CDR1 SEHNR, CDR2 FQNEAQ (reference sequence). The CDR3 runs to 17 residues. Trimming removed 4 bases from V and 5 bases from J; junction bases left unmatched: 14.

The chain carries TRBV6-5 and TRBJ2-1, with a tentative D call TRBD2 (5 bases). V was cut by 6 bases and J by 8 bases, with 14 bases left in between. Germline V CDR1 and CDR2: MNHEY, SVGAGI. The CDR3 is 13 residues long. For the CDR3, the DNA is TGTGCCAGCAGGCTAGCTAATTGGGATGAGCAGTTCTTC. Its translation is CASRLANWDEQFF.

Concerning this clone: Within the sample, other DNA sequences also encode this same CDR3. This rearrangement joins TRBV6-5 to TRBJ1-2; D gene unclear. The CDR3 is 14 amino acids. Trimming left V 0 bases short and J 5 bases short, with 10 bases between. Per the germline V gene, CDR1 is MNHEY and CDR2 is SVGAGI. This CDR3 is CASSYSKGVYGYTF. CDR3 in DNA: TGTGCCAGCAGTTACTCGAAGGGAGTGTATGGCTACACCTTC.

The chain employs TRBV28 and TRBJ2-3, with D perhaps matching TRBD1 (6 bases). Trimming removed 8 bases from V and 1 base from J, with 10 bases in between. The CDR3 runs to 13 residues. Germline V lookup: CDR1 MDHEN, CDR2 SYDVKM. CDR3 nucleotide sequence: TGTGCCAGCCATCCAGGGGGCACAGATACGCAGTATTTT. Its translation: CASHPGGTDTQYF.